This TCR beta chain was recorded in a study of blood T cells in healthy people across ages. The overall study: Template switching recovered approximately one barcoded beta molecule for every two T cells.

The germline V gene has CDR1 MGHRA and CDR2 YSYEKL. The CDR3 consists of 16 residues. Trimming removed 0 bases at V and 7 bases at J, with 16 bases between. A second PCR, run for about 7 to 11 cycles, used a sample-barcoded 5' primer plus a J-beta primer mix. TCRdb recomputed calls from the 5' RACE reads with MiXCR, one row per CDR3 protein. The data contain about 680,000 distinct CDR3 sequences, roughly 50% of them singletons. Study results and caveats: The percentage of naive T cells correlated strongly with TCR beta diversity. It was the long-lived donors that had more naive CD4+ cells and higher diversity than aged donors.

In this sample, this clonotype turned up many times. Its specificity is unknown. What was sequenced was blood. This clonotype was obtained from a woman aged 55-69 years in good health. J is TRBJ2-1 and V is TRBV4-1; no reliable D call. This CDR3 reads CASSQDGPPRRNEQFF. CDR3 bases: TGCGCCAGCAGCCAAGATGGGCCACCCCGGCGGAATGAGCAGTTCTTC.